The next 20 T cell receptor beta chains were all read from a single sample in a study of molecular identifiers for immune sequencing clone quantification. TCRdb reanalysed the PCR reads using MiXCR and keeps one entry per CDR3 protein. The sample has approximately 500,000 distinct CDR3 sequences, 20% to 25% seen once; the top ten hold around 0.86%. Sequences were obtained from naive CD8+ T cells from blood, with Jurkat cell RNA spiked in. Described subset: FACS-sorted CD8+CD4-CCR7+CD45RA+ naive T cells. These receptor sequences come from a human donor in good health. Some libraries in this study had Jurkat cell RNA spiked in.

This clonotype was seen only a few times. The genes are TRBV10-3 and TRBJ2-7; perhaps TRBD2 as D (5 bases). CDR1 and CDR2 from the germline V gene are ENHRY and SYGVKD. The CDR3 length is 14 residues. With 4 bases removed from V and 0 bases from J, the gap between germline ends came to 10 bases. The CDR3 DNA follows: TGTGCCATCAGTGGGGAGCCCAACTCCTACGAGCAGTACTTC. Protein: CAISGEPNSYEQYF.

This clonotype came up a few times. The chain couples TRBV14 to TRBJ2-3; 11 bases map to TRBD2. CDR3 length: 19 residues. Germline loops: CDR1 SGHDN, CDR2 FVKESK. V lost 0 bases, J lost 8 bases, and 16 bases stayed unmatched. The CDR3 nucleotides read TGTGCCAGCAGCCAAGACCCTCTAGCGGGGGGCCAATTCCCAGGTACGCAGTATTTT. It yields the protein CASSQDPLAGGQFPGTQYF.

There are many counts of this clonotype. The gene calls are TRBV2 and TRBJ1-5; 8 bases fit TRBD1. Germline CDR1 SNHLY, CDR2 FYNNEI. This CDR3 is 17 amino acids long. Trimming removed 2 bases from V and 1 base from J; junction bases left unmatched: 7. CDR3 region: CASSELWTGTSNQPQHF. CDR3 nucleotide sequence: TGTGCCAGCAGTGAACTTTGGACAGGGACAAGCAATCAGCCCCAGCATTTT.

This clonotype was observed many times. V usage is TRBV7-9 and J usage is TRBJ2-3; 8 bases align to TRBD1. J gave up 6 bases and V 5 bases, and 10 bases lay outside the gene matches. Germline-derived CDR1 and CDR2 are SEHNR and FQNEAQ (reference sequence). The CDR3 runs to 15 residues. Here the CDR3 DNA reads TGTGCCAGCAGCCCCATTGACAGGGGAATCGATACGCAGTATTTT. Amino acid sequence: CASSPIDRGIDTQYF.

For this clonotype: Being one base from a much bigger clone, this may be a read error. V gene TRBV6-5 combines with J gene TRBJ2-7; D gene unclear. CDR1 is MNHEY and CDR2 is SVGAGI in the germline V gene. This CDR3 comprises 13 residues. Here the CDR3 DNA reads TGTGCCAGCGGTTATCATGGAGCCTACGAGCAGTACTTC. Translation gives CASGYHGAYEQYF.

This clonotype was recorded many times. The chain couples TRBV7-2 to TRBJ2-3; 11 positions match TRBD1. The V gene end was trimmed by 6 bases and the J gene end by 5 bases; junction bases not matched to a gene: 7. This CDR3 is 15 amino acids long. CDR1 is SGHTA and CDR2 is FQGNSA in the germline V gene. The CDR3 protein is CASRTGTGGVDTQYF. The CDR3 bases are TGTGCCAGCAGGACCGGGACAGGGGGTGTAGATACGCAGTATTTT. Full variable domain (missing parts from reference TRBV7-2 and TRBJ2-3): GAGVSQSPSNKVTEKGKDVELRCDPISGHTALYWYRQSLGQGLEFLIYFQGNSAPDKSGLPSDRFSAERTGGSVSTLTIQRTQQEDSAVYLCASRTGTGGVDTQYFGPGTRLTVL.

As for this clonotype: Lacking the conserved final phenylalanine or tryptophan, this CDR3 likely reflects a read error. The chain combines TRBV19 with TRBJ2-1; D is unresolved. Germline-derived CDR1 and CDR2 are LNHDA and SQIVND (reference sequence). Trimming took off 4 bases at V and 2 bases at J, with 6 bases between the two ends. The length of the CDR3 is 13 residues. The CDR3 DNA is TGTGCCAGTAGTAGAACCGCCTACAATGAGCAGTTCTCC. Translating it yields CASSRTAYNEQFS.

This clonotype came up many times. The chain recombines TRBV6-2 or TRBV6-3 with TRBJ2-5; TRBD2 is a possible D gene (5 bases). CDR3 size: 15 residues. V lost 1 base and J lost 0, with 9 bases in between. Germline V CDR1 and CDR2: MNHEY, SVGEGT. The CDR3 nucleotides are TGTGCCAGCAGTTACTTGAGGGAAAACCAAGAGACCCAGTACTTC. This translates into CASSYLRENQETQYF.

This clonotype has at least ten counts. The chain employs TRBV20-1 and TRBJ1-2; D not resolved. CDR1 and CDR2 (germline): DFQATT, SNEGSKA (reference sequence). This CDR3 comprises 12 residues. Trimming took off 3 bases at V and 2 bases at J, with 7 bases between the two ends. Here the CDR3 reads CSASAGNYGYTF. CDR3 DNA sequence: TGCAGTGCTAGCGCGGGGAACTATGGCTACACCTTC.

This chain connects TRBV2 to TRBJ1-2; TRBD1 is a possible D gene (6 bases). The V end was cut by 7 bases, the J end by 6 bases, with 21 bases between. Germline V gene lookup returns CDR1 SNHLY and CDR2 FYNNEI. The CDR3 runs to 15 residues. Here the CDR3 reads CASTPKLTGRHGYTF. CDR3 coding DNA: TGTGCCAGCACCCCAAAACTGACAGGCCGGCATGGCTACACCTTC.

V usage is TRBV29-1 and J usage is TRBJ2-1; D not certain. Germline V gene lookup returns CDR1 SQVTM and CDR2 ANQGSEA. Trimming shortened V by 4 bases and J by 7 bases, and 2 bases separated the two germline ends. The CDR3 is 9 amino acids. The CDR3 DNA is TGCAGCGTTGCTAATGAGCAGTTCTTC. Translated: CSVANEQFF.

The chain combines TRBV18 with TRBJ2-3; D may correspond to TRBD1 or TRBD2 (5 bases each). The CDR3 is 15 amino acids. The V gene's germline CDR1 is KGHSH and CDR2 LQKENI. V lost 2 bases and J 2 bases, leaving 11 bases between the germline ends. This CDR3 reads CASSPWDGTTDTQYF. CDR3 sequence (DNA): TGTGCCAGCTCACCATGGGACGGGACCACAGATACGCAGTATTTT.

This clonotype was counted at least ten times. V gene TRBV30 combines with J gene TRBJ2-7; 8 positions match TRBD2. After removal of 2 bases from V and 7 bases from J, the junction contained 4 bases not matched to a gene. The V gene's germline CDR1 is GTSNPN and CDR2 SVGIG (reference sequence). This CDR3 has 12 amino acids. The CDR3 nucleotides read TGTGCCTGGAGTACAATAGCGGGGGAGCAGTACTTC. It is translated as CAWSTIAGEQYF.

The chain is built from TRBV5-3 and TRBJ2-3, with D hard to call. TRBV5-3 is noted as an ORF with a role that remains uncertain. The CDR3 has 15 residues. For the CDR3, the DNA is TGTGCAAGCAGCGAGGACGGCTATTTCACAGATACGCAGTATTTT. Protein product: CASSEDGYFTDTQYF.

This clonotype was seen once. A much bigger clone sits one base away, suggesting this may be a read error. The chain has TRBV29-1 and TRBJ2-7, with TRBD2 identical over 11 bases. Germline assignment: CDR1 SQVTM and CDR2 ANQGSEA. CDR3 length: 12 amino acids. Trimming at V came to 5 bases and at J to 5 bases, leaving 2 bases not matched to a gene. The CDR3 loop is CSVSGLADEQYF. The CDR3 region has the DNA TGCAGCGTTTCGGGACTAGCGGACGAGCAGTACTTC.

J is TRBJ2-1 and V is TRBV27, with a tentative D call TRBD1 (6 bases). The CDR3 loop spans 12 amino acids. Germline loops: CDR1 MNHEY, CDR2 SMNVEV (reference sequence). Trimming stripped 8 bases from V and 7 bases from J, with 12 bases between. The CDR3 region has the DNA TGTGCCAGCTCCGACAGGCGAAATGAGCAGTTCTTC. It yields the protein CASSDRRNEQFF.

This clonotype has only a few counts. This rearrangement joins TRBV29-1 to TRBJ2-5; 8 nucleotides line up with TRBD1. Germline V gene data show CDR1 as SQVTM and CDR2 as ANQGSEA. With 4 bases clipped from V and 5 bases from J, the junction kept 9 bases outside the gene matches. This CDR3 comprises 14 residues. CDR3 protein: CSVGRRGPGETQYF. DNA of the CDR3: TGCAGCGTTGGCCGCAGGGGGCCGGGGGAGACCCAGTACTTC.

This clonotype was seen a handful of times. CDR3 nucleotide sequence: TGTGCCAGCTCACCACCAGAATCGCTAGTGGGTCAAGAGACCCAGTACTTC. Translating it yields CASSPPESLVGQETQYF. This chain joins TRBV18 and TRBJ2-5; no reliable D call. V gave up 0 bases and J gave up 2 bases, with 16 bases separating them. This CDR3 is 17 amino acids long. Germline V lookup: CDR1 KGHSH, CDR2 LQKENI.

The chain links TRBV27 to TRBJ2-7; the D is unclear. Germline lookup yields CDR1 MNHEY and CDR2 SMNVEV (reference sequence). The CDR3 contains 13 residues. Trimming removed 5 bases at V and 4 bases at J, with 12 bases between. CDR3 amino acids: CASSHQDRYEQYF. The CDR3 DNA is TGTGCCAGCAGTCACCAGGATCGGTACGAGCAGTACTTC.

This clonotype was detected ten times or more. CDR3 amino acids: CASSPQGAPDQPQHF. The CDR3, as DNA: TGTGCCAGCAGTCCGCAGGGGGCCCCGGATCAGCCCCAGCATTTT. This rearrangement joins TRBV2 to TRBJ1-5; 8 bases are shared with TRBD1. Germline-derived CDR1 and CDR2 are SNHLY and FYNNEI. CDR3 length: 15 residues. The ends lost 5 bases at V and 5 bases at J; junction bases unmatched: 8.